Listed below are T cell receptor beta chains from one sample, sequenced in a study of CD8 T cells in ankylosing spondylitis. A single record per CDR3 protein comes from TCRdb applying MiXCR to the 5' RACE reads. The sample lists around 770,000 distinct CDR3 sequences; 15% to 20% were seen once. Sequences were obtained from blood, either unsorted or a sorted T cell fraction (not recorded which). The receptors derive from a male donor with ankylosing spondylitis. Each CDR3 is given with its conserved first and last residue. Each record gives: V gene, J gene, clone size, D gene, CDR3 DNA, CDR3 protein. D genes are given only for firm matches. Expanded clones get a size class; other rows say once, few or many, or leave the size out.

TRBV6-1	TRBJ2-7	.	TRBD2	TGTGCCAGCAGGCCGGGGGGGAGAACCTCCTACGAGCAGTACTTC	CASRPGGRTSYEQYF
TRBV12-3/TRBV12-4	TRBJ1-1	many	.	TGTGCCAGCAGTTTGCAAGAAGGAGGAGGTGAAGCTTTCTTT	CASSLQEGGGEAFF
TRBV4-1	TRBJ2-2	.	TRBD2	TGCGCCAGCAGCCACCCCGGACTAGCGGGCACCGGGGAGCTGTTTTTT	CASSHPGLAGTGELFF
TRBV7-6	TRBJ2-2	.	TRBD2	TGTGCCAGCAGCTTAGCGGCGAGCGGGAGGGAGTCCGGGGAGCTGTTTTTT	CASSLAASGRESGELFF
TRBV12-3/TRBV12-4	TRBJ2-7	few	TRBD1	TGTGCCAGCAGTGACAGGGGGCCGTACGAGCAGTACTTC	CASSDRGPYEQYF
TRBV29-1	TRBJ1-3	.	TRBD1	TGCAGCGCCAAGACAGGGGTTGGTAACACCATATATTTT	CSAKTGVGNTIYF
TRBV20-1	TRBJ2-1	.	.	TGCAGTGCTAGACCTACGGGGAAAATCTACAATGAGCAGTTCTTC	CSARPTGKIYNEQFF
TRBV6-1	TRBJ2-5	.	.	TGTGCCAGCAGTCTGAACCTACTAGGGGCAGAGACCCAGTACTTC	CASSLNLLGAETQYF
TRBV5-6	TRBJ2-7	many	.	TGTGCCAGCAGCTTGCCAGGGGTAAGAGAGCAGTACTTC	CASSLPGVREQYF
TRBV12-5	TRBJ2-5	.	.	TGTGCTAGTGGTTCGATGAGAGGGGGATGGGAGACCCAGTACTTC	CASGSMRGGWETQYF
TRBV4-1	TRBJ1-4	.	.	TGCGCCAGCAGCCAAGACACAGGGAGGAAACTGTTTTTT	CASSQDTGRKLFF
TRBV3-1	TRBJ1-3	.	.	TGTGCCAGCAGCCAAGACCGACAAGGGAATGAAAACACCATATATTTT	CASSQDRQGNENTIYF
TRBV28	TRBJ2-3	.	.	TGTGCCAGCAGTTTCCCCGGGTCCAGGGATACGCAGTATTTT	CASSFPGSRDTQYF
TRBV5-1	TRBJ2-3	.	TRBD2	TGCGCCAGCAGCTCCATAGACCAAGCGGGAGATAGGGATACGCAGTATTTT	CASSSIDQAGDRDTQYF
TRBV9	TRBJ2-5	.	.	TGTGCCAGCAGAAAATGGGGCAGGAAAGAGACCCAGTACTTC	CASRKWGRKETQYF
TRBV4-3	TRBJ2-2	few	TRBD2	TGCGCCAGCAGCCGAACTAGCGGGTATAACACCGGGGAGCTGTTTTTT	CASSRTSGYNTGELFF
TRBV27	TRBJ2-6	few	.	TGTGCCAGCAGCCCAGGGGGGGGAACTGGGGCCAACGTCCTGACTTTC	CASSPGGGTGANVLTF
TRBV7-2	TRBJ2-5	.	.	TGTGCCAGCAGCTTAGCTGCCAGGGAAGAGACCCAGTACTTC	CASSLAAREETQYF
TRBV28	TRBJ1-5	few	.	TGTGCCAGCAGTTTTCCGCCGATGGGACCGATCAATCAGCCCCAGCATTTT	CASSFPPMGPINQPQHF